The 18 T cell receptor beta chains below were found in one sample sequenced in a study of technical replicates of blood from a handful of donors. Measured with immunoSEQ multiplex PCR; TCRdb has only the in-frame clones, and not every one. The repertoire consists of approximately 87,000 clones, with around 94% occurring once and the leading ten covering 0.2% to 0.3%. The sample consisted of T cells isolated from PBMCs. Every receptor here comes from a human donor in good health.

On this clone: The junction differs from germline at one of its ends, possibly a read error. This sequence joins TRBV2 and TRBJ2-5; TRBD2 matches 8 bases. Germline assignment: CDR1 SNHLY and CDR2 FYNNEI. This CDR3 is built from 13 residues. The CDR3: CASTYLAGAPMDF. CDR3 sequence (DNA): TGTGCCAGCACCTACCTAGCGGGTGCTCCCATGGACTTC.

V and J are TRBV19 and TRBJ1-2; the match to TRBD1 covers 9 bases. The CDR3 totals 12 residues. Germline loops: CDR1 LNHDA, CDR2 SQIVND (reference sequence). J gave up 4 bases and V 8 bases, and 2 bases lay outside the gene matches. The CDR3 sequence: CASGTGLYGYTF. The DNA of the CDR3 is TGTGCCAGTGGGACAGGGCTCTATGGCTACACCTTC.

The V gene is TRBV7-9, the J gene TRBJ2-6, with TRBD1 matching over 8 bases. Germline V CDR1 and CDR2: SEHNR, FQNEAQ (reference sequence). The CDR3 sequence is 19 residues long. V shed 5 bases and J 0 bases; nucleotides not matched to a gene: 12. The DNA of the CDR3 is TGTGCCAGCAGCAATATACTGGGACAGGTTAGCTCTGGGGCCAACGTCCTGACTTTC. Protein sequence: CASSNILGQVSSGANVLTF.

This chain links TRBV30 with TRBJ2-5; 9 bases map to TRBD1. The CDR3 loop spans 14 amino acids. CDR1 is GTSNPN and CDR2 is SVGIG in the germline V gene (reference sequence). V gave up 0 bases and J gave up 6 bases; unmatched junction bases: 5. CDR3 amino acids: CAWSVGDRAKTQYF. In nucleotides, the CDR3 is TGTGCCTGGAGTGTCGGGGACAGGGCTAAGACCCAGTACTTC.

This chain uses TRBV30 with TRBJ1-6; D may be TRBD1 (5 bases). The germline gives CDR1 GTSNPN, CDR2 SVGIG (reference sequence). Trimming stripped 2 bases from V and 7 bases from J, with 9 bases between. This CDR3 has 13 residues. CDR3 nucleotide sequence: TGTGCCTGGAGTAGGGGAGGCAATTCACCCCTCCACTTT. Translated, it gives CAWSRGGNSPLHF.

This clone was found a few times. The chain is built from TRBV29-1 and TRBJ1-1; 7 bases fit TRBD1. Unmatched junction bases numbered 8, after V lost 5 bases and J lost 2 bases. Germline-derived CDR1 and CDR2 are SQVTM and ANQGSEA. The CDR3 is 14 residues long. CDR3 sequence (DNA): TGCAGCGTTCGCCGGGACAGACAAAACACTGAAGCTTTCTTT. Translating gives CSVRRDRQNTEAFF.

The V call is TRBV19, the J call TRBJ2-1; 7 positions agree with TRBD1. This CDR3 has 15 residues. The V gene's germline CDR1 is LNHDA and CDR2 SQIVND (reference sequence). V was clipped by 6 bases and J by 8 bases; unmatched bases: 13. The CDR3 protein is CASSDDGTDAHEQFF. The CDR3 nucleotides read TGTGCCAGTAGCGATGACGGGACAGACGCCCATGAGCAGTTCTTC.

The chain links TRBV30 to TRBJ1-5; 7 nucleotides align to TRBD1. The germline gives CDR1 GTSNPN, CDR2 SVGIG (reference sequence). Losses at the gene ends were 5 bases for V and 6 bases for J; bases not matched to a gene: 10. There are 14 residues in the CDR3. Here the CDR3 DNA reads TGTGCCTGGGACGTACAGGGGATGGGTCAGCCCCAGCATTTT. It codes for CAWDVQGMGQPQHF.

J is TRBJ1-6 and V is TRBV2; D gene unclear. CDR1 is SNHLY and CDR2 is FYNNEI in the germline V gene. V was clipped by 8 bases and J by 6 bases, with 17 bases between them. The CDR3 has 15 residues. CDR3 sequence: CASQESSRFNSPLHF. The CDR3 DNA follows: TGTGCCAGCCAAGAAAGCTCTAGATTTAATTCACCCCTCCACTTT.

The chain links TRBV5-4 to TRBJ2-7, with TRBD2 matching 7 bases. CDR1 SGHNT and CDR2 YYREEE come from the germline V gene (reference sequence). The CDR3 totals 14 residues. V lost 5 bases and J lost 7; bases outside the gene matches: 12. The CDR3 DNA reads as TGTGCCAGCAGTTCAACACAGCGGGGAGGTGAGCAGTACTTC. It translates to CASSSTQRGGEQYF.

The chain combines TRBV19 with TRBJ2-7; 7 bases line up with TRBD1. Germline CDR1 is LNHDA and CDR2 is SQIVND (reference sequence). With 2 bases clipped from V and 5 bases from J, the junction kept 3 bases outside the gene matches. The CDR3 length is 13 residues. The CDR3 here is CASSIQGVHEQYF. The CDR3 DNA reads as TGTGCCAGTAGTATACAGGGGGTGCACGAGCAGTACTTC. Full variable domain (outside the CDR3, taken from reference TRBV19 and TRBJ2-7): DGGITQSPKYLFRKEGQNVTLSCEQNLNHDAMYWYRQDPGQGLRLIYYSQIVNDFQKGDIAEGYSVSREKKESFPLTVTSAQKNPTAFYLCASSIQGVHEQYFGPGTRLTVT.

The chain recombines TRBV28 with TRBJ2-1; TRBD1 might be the D (7 bases). The CDR3 has 16 residues. The V end lost 2 bases, the J end lost 1 base, and 12 bases lay between the germline ends. Germline CDR1 is MDHEN and CDR2 is SYDVKM. CDR3 residues: CASSLAAGGSYNEQFF. The CDR3 bases are TGTGCCAGCAGTTTAGCGGCAGGGGGGTCCTACAATGAGCAGTTCTTC. Full variable domain (outside the CDR3, taken from reference TRBV28 and TRBJ2-1): DVKVTQSSRYLVKRTGEKVFLECVQDMDHENMFWYRQDPGLGLRLIYFSYDVKMKEKGDIPEGYSVSREKKERFSLILESASTNQTSMYLCASSLAAGGSYNEQFFGPGTRLTVL.

This chain uses TRBV4-2 with TRBJ2-1; 10 bases fit TRBD2. Germline V gene data show CDR1 as LGHNA and CDR2 as YNFKEQ. The CDR3 extends over 16 amino acids. V lost 2 bases, J lost 8 bases, and 9 bases stayed unmatched. The CDR3 loop reads CASSQRSSGSFDEQFF. CDR3 DNA sequence: TGTGCCAGCAGCCAAAGATCTAGCGGGAGTTTCGATGAGCAGTTCTTC.

The chain recombines TRBV7-9 with TRBJ1-2, with 8 positions matching TRBD1. V shed 5 bases and J 6 bases; nucleotides not matched to a gene: 8. The germline CDR1 and CDR2 sequences are SEHNR and FQNEAQ (reference sequence). The CDR3 consists of 14 residues. In DNA form, the CDR3 reads TGTGCCAGCAGCCCGGACAGGGATAAGGATGGCTACACCTTC. Translating gives CASSPDRDKDGYTF.

V usage is TRBV6-5 and J usage is TRBJ1-1; D gene unclear. This CDR3 spans 14 amino acids. Germline assignment: CDR1 MNHEY and CDR2 SVGAGI. V dropped 8 bases and J dropped 2 bases, with 15 bases sitting between them. The CDR3 loop reads CASLSWEKNTEAFF. The CDR3 region has the DNA TGTGCCAGCCTTTCTTGGGAGAAAAACACTGAAGCTTTCTTT.

This clone was seen only once. The chain carries TRBV7-2 and TRBJ2-7; TRBD2 is a possible D gene (5 bases). Germline V gives CDR1 SGHTA, CDR2 FQGNSA. Trimming cost V 5 bases and J 6 bases, with 11 bases left between them. The CDR3 extends over 12 amino acids. In DNA form, the CDR3 reads TGTGCCAGCAGCACGGACTGGGGCGAGCAGTACTTC. Its translation: CASSTDWGEQYF.

The V call is TRBV28, the J call TRBJ1-2, with a weak D call TRBD1 (5 bases). This CDR3 contains 13 residues. V was pared by 5 bases and J by 5 bases, with 12 bases between. Per germline, CDR1 MDHEN and CDR2 SYDVKM. CDR3 nucleotide sequence: TGTGCCAGCAGTCAAGAGACAGAGTATGGCTACACCTTC. Its protein product is CASSQETEYGYTF.

The chain recombines TRBV7-3 with TRBJ2-1, with 11 bases that match TRBD2. There are 18 residues in the CDR3. V was clipped by 6 bases and J by 3 bases; unmatched bases: 13. CDR1 is SGHTA and CDR2 is FQGTGA in the germline V gene. CDR3 residues: CASRLKPGLADFYNEQFF. The DNA for the CDR3 is TGTGCCAGCAGACTCAAACCGGGACTAGCGGATTTCTACAATGAGCAGTTCTTC.